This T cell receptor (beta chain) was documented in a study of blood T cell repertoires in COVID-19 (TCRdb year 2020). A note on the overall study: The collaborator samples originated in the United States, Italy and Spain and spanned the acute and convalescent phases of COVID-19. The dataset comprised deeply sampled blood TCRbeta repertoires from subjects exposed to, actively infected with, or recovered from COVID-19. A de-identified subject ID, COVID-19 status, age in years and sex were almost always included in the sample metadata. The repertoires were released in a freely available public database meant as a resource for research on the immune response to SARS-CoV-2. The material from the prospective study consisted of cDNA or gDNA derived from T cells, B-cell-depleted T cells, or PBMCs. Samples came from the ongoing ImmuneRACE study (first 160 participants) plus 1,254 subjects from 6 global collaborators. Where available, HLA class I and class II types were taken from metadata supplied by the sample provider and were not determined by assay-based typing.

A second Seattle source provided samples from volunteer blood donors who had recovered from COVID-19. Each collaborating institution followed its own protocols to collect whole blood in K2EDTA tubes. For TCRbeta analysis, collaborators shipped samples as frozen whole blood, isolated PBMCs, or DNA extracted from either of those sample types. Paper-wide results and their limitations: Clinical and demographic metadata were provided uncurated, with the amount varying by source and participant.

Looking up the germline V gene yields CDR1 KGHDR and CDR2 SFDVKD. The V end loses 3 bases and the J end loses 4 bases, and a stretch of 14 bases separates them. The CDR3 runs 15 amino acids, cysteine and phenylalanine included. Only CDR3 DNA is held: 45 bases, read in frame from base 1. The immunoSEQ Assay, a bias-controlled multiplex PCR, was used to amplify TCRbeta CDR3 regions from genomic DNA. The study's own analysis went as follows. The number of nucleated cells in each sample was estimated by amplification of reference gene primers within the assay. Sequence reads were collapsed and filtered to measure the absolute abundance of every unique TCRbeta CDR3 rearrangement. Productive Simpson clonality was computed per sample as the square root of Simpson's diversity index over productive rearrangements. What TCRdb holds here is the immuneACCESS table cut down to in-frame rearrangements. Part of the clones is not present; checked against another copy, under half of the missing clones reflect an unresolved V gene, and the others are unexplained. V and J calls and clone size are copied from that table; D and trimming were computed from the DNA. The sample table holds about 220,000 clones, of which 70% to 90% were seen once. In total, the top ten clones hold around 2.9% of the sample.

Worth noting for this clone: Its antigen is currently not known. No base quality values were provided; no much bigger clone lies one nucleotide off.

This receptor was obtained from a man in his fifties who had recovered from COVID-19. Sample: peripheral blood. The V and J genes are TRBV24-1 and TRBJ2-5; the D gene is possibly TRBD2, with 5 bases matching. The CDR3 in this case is CATSDPRQLGETQYF. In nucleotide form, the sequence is TGTGCCACCAGTGATCCCCGCCAACTAGGAGAGACCCAGTACTTC.